Shown below are 19 T cell receptor beta chains from a single sample sequenced in a study of blood T cells in healthy people across ages. The authors ran a second PCR of about 7 to 11 cycles using a sample-barcoded 5' primer and a J-beta primer mix. TCRdb independently ran MiXCR on the 5' RACE reads; one entry per CDR3 protein. The repertoire holds about 700,000 distinct CDR3 sequences, with approximately 30% as singletons. What was sequenced was blood. These receptors all come from a woman aged 80 or older in good health.

The DNA for the CDR3 is TGTGCCAGCAGTTCCGATTCCGTCGGCGAGCAGTACTTC. This translates into CASSSDSVGEQYF. This chain connects TRBV12-3 or TRBV12-4 to TRBJ2-7; D gene ambiguous. The CDR3 totals 13 residues. V was trimmed by 4 bases and J by 6 bases, leaving 13 bases between them.

This clonotype occurred many times. The chain employs TRBV12-3 or TRBV12-4 and TRBJ2-3, with D uncertain. V was cut by 2 bases and J by 4 bases, with 7 bases left in between. CDR3 length: 13 amino acids. Here the CDR3 DNA reads TGTGCCAGCAGTTTAAGGGTGGCAGATACGCAGTATTTT. Encoded protein: CASSLRVADTQYF.

In this sample, this clonotype turned up a few times. A much more abundant neighbour one base away suggests this may be a read error. The chain links TRBV4-3 to TRBJ2-3; D might be TRBD1 (5 bases). Deletions cut 1 base from V and 8 bases from J, with 19 bases between. This CDR3 has 16 amino acids. Per germline, CDR1 LGHNA and CDR2 YSLEER. CDR3 amino acids: CASSQGGLKTDGTQYF. DNA of the CDR3: TGCGCCAGCAGCCAAGGGGGCTTAAAGACAGATGGTACGCAGTATTTT.

This clonotype was seen a single time. The rearrangement links TRBV6-5 to TRBJ1-1; unclear D gene. The CDR3 covers 13 residues. V dropped 0 bases and J dropped 8 bases, with 10 bases sitting between them. CDR1 and CDR2 (germline): MNHEY, SVGAGI. The CDR3 DNA follows: TGTGCCAGCAGTTACTCGATGGCCGTCGAAGCTTTCTTT. It codes for CASSYSMAVEAFF.

As regards this clonotype: A read error may explain this, as a much larger clone is one base away. The chain combines TRBV6-2 or TRBV6-3 with TRBJ2-2; 8 nucleotides line up with TRBD1. V lost 4 bases, J lost 0 bases, and 7 bases stayed unmatched. The CDR3 sequence is 17 residues long. Germline values: CDR1 MNHEY, CDR2 SVGEGT. The CDR3 DNA reads as TGTGCCAGCAGTTGCTATACGGGACAGGCGAACACCGGGGAGCTGTTTTTT. This encodes CASSCYTGQANTGELFF.

This clonotype was detected ten times or more. The genes are TRBV7-2 and TRBJ1-2, with D unresolved. The ends were cut back, 5 bases at V and 2 bases at J, with 12 bases in the middle. The CDR3 has 14 amino acids. Germline V lookup: CDR1 SGHTA, CDR2 FQGNSA. CDR3 loop: CASSPPQNNYGYTF. The CDR3 nucleotides are TGTGCCAGCAGCCCCCCACAAAACAACTATGGCTACACCTTC.

Ten or more counts support this clonotype. The chain has TRBV10-3 and TRBJ2-1; D remains ambiguous. This CDR3 comprises 12 residues. The germline V gene has CDR1 ENHRY and CDR2 SYGVKD. V was trimmed by 8 bases and J by 3 bases, leaving 8 bases between them. The CDR3 region is CAIEDHYNEQFF. DNA of the CDR3: TGTGCCATCGAGGATCACTACAATGAGCAGTTCTTC.

This sequence joins TRBV7-2 and TRBJ2-3; 9 bases fit TRBD1. This CDR3 has 16 amino acids. V gave up 1 base and J gave up 4 bases; unmatched junction bases: 6. Germline values: CDR1 SGHTA, CDR2 FQGNSA. The chain's CDR3 is CASSLDGTGLADTQYF. The CDR3 DNA reads TGTGCCAGCAGCTTAGATGGGACAGGGTTGGCAGATACGCAGTATTTT.

The chain combines TRBV20-1 with TRBJ1-5, with TRBD1 identical over 8 bases. CDR1 and CDR2 from the germline V gene are DFQATT and SNEGSKA (reference sequence). The CDR3 covers 15 residues. Trimming removed 3 bases from V and 5 bases from J; junction bases left unmatched: 9. CDR3: CSASTGTGPHQPQHF. The CDR3 DNA reads TGCAGTGCTAGTACTGGGACAGGCCCCCATCAGCCCCAGCATTTT.

The table lists this clonotype with a few counts. This chain connects TRBV20-1 to TRBJ2-7; D unclear. The germline V and J ends were trimmed by 3 bases and 1 base, with 10 bases remaining between them. The CDR3 contains 13 residues. The V gene's germline CDR1 is DFQATT and CDR2 SNEGSKA (reference sequence). The CDR3 nucleotides are TGCAGTGCTAGCCTGGCTGCTTCCTACGAGCAGTACTTC. This gives the protein CSASLAASYEQYF.

This clonotype occurred many times. The V and J genes are TRBV25-1 and TRBJ2-3; the match to TRBD1 covers 9 bases. V shed 0 bases, J shed 4 bases, and the junction held 5 bases outside the gene matches. The CDR3 has 16 residues. Germline values: CDR1 MGHDK, CDR2 SYGVNS. The CDR3 here is CASSEYGTGGADTQYF. The CDR3 DNA is TGTGCCAGCAGTGAATACGGTACAGGGGGCGCAGATACGCAGTATTTT.

This clonotype turned up a few times. At one boundary the junction diverges from the germline segment, which might be a read error. The chain employs TRBV4-2 and TRBJ1-2; 7 bases are a match to TRBD1. The germline V gene has CDR1 LGHNA and CDR2 YNFKEQ. The CDR3 spans 15 residues. DNA of the CDR3: TGTGCCAGCAGCCAAGACCCAGGGGGGAACTGTGGCTACACCTTC. Protein product: CASSQDPGGNCGYTF.

This clonotype was observed a handful of times. The genes are TRBV3-1 and TRBJ1-2; 7 nucleotides agree with TRBD1. The germline V gene has CDR1 LGHDT and CDR2 YNNKEL (reference sequence). The V and J ends lost 4 bases and 4 bases, in that order; junction bases with no gene match: 6. CDR3 length equals 14 residues. The CDR3 DNA follows: TGTGCCAGCAGCCGTAACAGGGGCTCCTATGGCTACACCTTC. It translates to CASSRNRGSYGYTF.

This clonotype was detected ten times or more. V usage is TRBV7-2 and J usage is TRBJ2-5, with 8 bases identical to TRBD1. Germline V lookup: CDR1 SGHTA, CDR2 FQGNSA. V lost 4 bases, J lost 4 bases, and 8 bases stayed unmatched. The CDR3 runs 15 residues. The CDR3 sequence: CASSSGQGGSETQYF. CDR3 bases: TGTGCCAGCAGCTCCGGACAGGGCGGTTCAGAGACCCAGTACTTC.

At least ten counts were recorded for this clonotype. The V call is TRBV20-1, the J call TRBJ1-6, with D unresolved. CDR1 is DFQATT and CDR2 is SNEGSKA in the germline V gene (reference sequence). Deletions cut 3 bases from V and 3 bases from J, with 18 bases between. CDR3 length: 17 amino acids. This chain's CDR3 is CSASFFSGVHYNSPLHF. As DNA, the CDR3 is TGCAGTGCTAGCTTTTTTTCGGGAGTACACTATAATTCACCCCTCCACTTT.

This clonotype was seen a handful of times. The V call is TRBV4-2, the J call TRBJ2-1; 11 bases align to TRBD2. This CDR3 comprises 16 residues. The V gene end was trimmed by 3 bases and the J gene end by 6 bases; junction bases not matched to a gene: 7. CDR1 and CDR2 (germline): LGHNA, YNFKEQ. The CDR3 region has the DNA TGTGCCAGCAGCCAGGCATCTCTAGCGGGGGGCAATGAGCAGTTCTTC. Protein: CASSQASLAGGNEQFF.

This clonotype was counted a few times. This chain joins TRBV28 and TRBJ1-5, with no clear D. The CDR3 contains 14 residues. Germline V lookup: CDR1 MDHEN, CDR2 SYDVKM. V was shortened by 2 bases and J by 0 bases, with 5 bases between the two germline ends. This CDR3 is CASSLRASNQPQHF. In DNA form, the CDR3 reads TGTGCCAGCAGTTTAAGGGCTAGCAATCAGCCCCAGCATTTT.

The table lists this clonotype with a few counts. This chain connects TRBV24-1 to TRBJ2-4, with TRBD1 matching 7 bases. The better agreement between TRBJ2-7 and the DNA end casts doubt on the J call. The CDR3 totals 13 residues. The V gene's germline CDR1 is KGHDR and CDR2 SFDVKD. The CDR3 DNA is TGTGCCACCAGGTGGACAGGCGCGTACGAGCAGTACTTC. Its protein is CATRWTGAYEQYF.

This clonotype was recorded many times. V usage is TRBV2 and J usage is TRBJ1-2; possible D gene TRBD1, 5 bases. The CDR3 has 13 amino acids. Between the trimmed V and J ends, which lost 3 bases and 4 bases, there was a span of 9 bases. Looked up from germline, CDR1 is SNHLY and CDR2 is FYNNEI. CDR3 protein: CASSDGRAYGYTF. The CDR3, as DNA: TGTGCCAGCAGTGATGGCAGGGCCTATGGCTACACCTTC. The whole variable domain, filled in from reference TRBV2 and TRBJ1-2, reads EPEVTQTPSHQVTQMGQEVILRCVPISNHLYFYWYRQILGQKVEFLVSFYNNEISEKSEIFDDQFSVERPDGSNFTLKIRSTKLEDSAMYFCASSDGRAYGYTFGSGTRLTVV.